Presented here are 16 T cell receptor beta chains from one specimen sequenced in a study of blood T cells in healthy people across ages. A second PCR, run for roughly 7 to 11 cycles, used a sample-barcoded 5' primer plus a J-beta primer mix. TCRdb processed the 5' RACE reads anew with MiXCR; each CDR3 protein has one entry. Of about 680,000 distinct CDR3 sequences listed, roughly 49% are singletons. Sequences were obtained from blood. Every receptor here comes from an older woman in good health.

J is TRBJ2-1 and V is TRBV15; 16 bases are a match to TRBD2. CDR1 is LNHNV and CDR2 is YYDKDF in the germline V gene (reference sequence). The CDR3 has 20 residues. V gave up 4 bases and J gave up 4 bases; unmatched junction bases: 13. The CDR3 DNA reads TGTGCCACCAGCACACCCGGGACTAGCGGGAGGGCCTGGTTGTACAATGAGCAGTTCTTC. Encoded protein: CATSTPGTSGRAWLYNEQFF.

The J gene is TRBJ2-1, the V gene TRBV10-3; 11 nucleotides line up with TRBD1. Looked up from germline, CDR1 is ENHRY and CDR2 is SYGVKD. The CDR3 has 13 residues. With 10 bases clipped from V and 5 bases from J, the junction kept 4 bases outside the gene matches. CDR3 amino acids: CANRDRGDNEQFF. In nucleotides, the CDR3 is TGTGCCAACCGGGACAGGGGGGACAATGAGCAGTTCTTC.

V gene TRBV7-3 combines with J gene TRBJ2-4, with 10 bases lining up with TRBD1. The J call may be faulty, since TRBJ2-7 better matches the DNA end. The CDR3 runs to 15 residues. CDR1 and CDR2 (germline): SGHTA, FQGTGA. The CDR3 DNA sequence: TGTGCCAGCAGCCTGTGGACAGGGGGAACCTACGAGCAGTACTTC. Its protein is CASSLWTGGTYEQYF.

Worth noting for this clonotype: A much larger clone differs by one base, so this may be a read error. The gene calls are TRBV11-1 and TRBJ2-5, with TRBD1 matching over 7 bases. The J call may be faulty, since TRBJ2-7 better matches the DNA end. The CDR3 length is 15 residues. Germline values: CDR1 SGHAT, CDR2 FQDESV (reference sequence). The DNA for the CDR3 is TGTGCCAGCAACCACATGTGGGACAGAGCCTACGAGCAGTACTTC. Translating gives CASNHMWDRAYEQYF.

The chain recombines TRBV5-1 with TRBJ2-7, with D possibly matching TRBD2 (7 bases). V was shortened by 4 bases and J by 0 bases, with 14 bases between the two germline ends. This CDR3 region has 15 residues. Germline CDR1 is SGHRS and CDR2 is YFSETQ. This CDR3 is CASSGGAGLSYEQYF. CDR3 nucleotides: TGCGCCAGCAGCGGGGGGGCAGGCCTCTCCTACGAGCAGTACTTC. Looking up the rest from reference TRBV5-1 and TRBJ2-7 gives the full variable domain: KAGVTQTPRYLIKTRGQQVTLSCSPISGHRSVSWYQQTPGQGLQFLFEYFSETQRNKGNFPGRFSGRQFSNSRSEMNVSTLELGDSALYLCASSGGAGLSYEQYFGPGTRLTVT.

Of note for this clonotype: Sequence at one end of the junction differs from germline and may be a read error. The chain employs TRBV9 and TRBJ2-7; 8 bases line up with TRBD2. The CDR3 is 15 amino acids. The V gene's germline CDR1 is SGDLS and CDR2 YYNGEE. For the CDR3, the DNA is TGTGCCAGCAGCGTAACTAGCGGCCCGTCCTACGAGCGGTACTTC. This codes for CASSVTSGPSYERYF.

This clonotype has a handful of counts. A junction end diverges from the germline sequence, so it may reflect a read error. CDR3 DNA: TGTGCCTGCAGTTTATCCCCGGGAGTGAGCACAGATACGCAGTATTTT. Protein sequence: CACSLSPGVSTDTQYF. J is TRBJ2-3 and V is TRBV28, with a weak D call TRBD2 (6 bases). There are 16 residues in the CDR3. Germline values: CDR1 MDHEN, CDR2 SYDVKM.

This clonotype was seen only a few times. The chain couples TRBV29-1 to TRBJ2-1, with 10 bases aligning to TRBD2. Trimming cost V 5 bases and J 8 bases; bases outside gene matches: 12. Germline CDR1 and CDR2: SQVTM and ANQGSEA. The CDR3 is 15 amino acids. This chain's CDR3 is CSVSSFSGRADEQFF. Written as DNA, the CDR3 is TGCAGCGTTTCTTCATTCAGCGGGAGGGCCGATGAGCAGTTCTTC.

This clonotype was detected only a few times. J is TRBJ2-5 and V is TRBV28, with D possibly being TRBD1 (6 bases). This CDR3 spans 14 amino acids. The germline V gene has CDR1 MDHEN and CDR2 SYDVKM. Trimming pared 5 bases from V and 5 bases from J, leaving 15 bases between. The CDR3 sequence: CASSVAGAAETQYF. CDR3 nucleotide sequence: TGTGCCAGCAGTGTGGCAGGGGCAGCGGAGACCCAGTACTTC.

This chain uses TRBV15 with TRBJ1-1; D not certain. There are 13 residues in the CDR3. Trimming took off 3 bases at V and 0 bases at J, with 5 bases between the two ends. Germline V gives CDR1 LNHNV, CDR2 YYDKDF (reference sequence). The CDR3 DNA follows: TGTGCCACCAGCAGGGGAATGAACACTGAAGCTTTCTTT. This encodes CATSRGMNTEAFF.

This sequence joins TRBV24-1 and TRBJ2-5; the D gene is possibly TRBD1 (6 bases). The CDR3 contains 15 residues. CDR1 KGHDR and CDR2 SFDVKD come from the germline V gene. V gave up 4 bases and J gave up 3 bases, with 14 bases separating them. The CDR3 bases are TGTGCCACCAGTGAGGCAGGATCAGGGGAAGAGACCCAGTACTTC. Its translation: CATSEAGSGEETQYF.

The chain joins TRBV9 to TRBJ1-4; the D gene is possibly TRBD1 (5 bases). This CDR3 comprises 19 residues. Deletions cut 0 bases from V and 3 bases from J, with 21 bases between. Germline V gene lookup returns CDR1 SGDLS and CDR2 YYNGEE. The DNA for the CDR3 is TGTGCCAGCAGCGTAGGATTGTTAAAGAAGGGGTTAGCTAATGAAAAACTGTTTTTT. This codes for CASSVGLLKKGLANEKLFF.

This clonotype showed up just a few times. This chain connects TRBV10-3 to TRBJ2-7, with D possibly matching TRBD2 (5 bases). CDR3 length: 14 amino acids. The germline V and J ends were trimmed by 5 bases and 4 bases, with 15 bases remaining between them. The germline V gene has CDR1 ENHRY and CDR2 SYGVKD. CDR3 sequence reads: CAISNGLRGYEQYF. The CDR3 bases are TGTGCCATCAGTAACGGATTACGGGGATACGAGCAGTACTTC.

The chain uses TRBV7-8 and TRBJ2-5; tentative D call: TRBD2 (5 bases). The J call could be wrong; TRBJ2-7 is a better fit for the DNA end. Germline values: CDR1 SGHVS, CDR2 FQNEAQ. The CDR3 covers 17 residues. This CDR3 is CASSSIGSSYGTYEQYF. The CDR3, as DNA: TGTGCCAGCAGCTCCATAGGATCTAGCTACGGAACCTACGAGCAGTACTTC.

The rearrangement joins TRBV27 to TRBJ2-2; 8 bases fit TRBD2. Per germline, CDR1 MNHEY and CDR2 SMNVEV (reference sequence). Germline trimming cut 3 bases from V and 6 bases from J; bases unmatched to any gene: 9. The CDR3 is made up of 16 amino acids. The CDR3 coding sequence is TGTGCCAGCAGTTTCGAGTGGCCGGGAGGGGCCGGGGAGCTGTTTTTT. Amino acid sequence: CASSFEWPGGAGELFF.

The table lists this clonotype with many counts. The chain employs TRBV20-1 and TRBJ2-6, with D uncertain. The CDR3 length is 15 residues. Germline V CDR1 and CDR2: DFQATT, SNEGSKA (reference sequence). V lost 0 bases and J lost 2, with 8 bases in between. The CDR3 spells CSARDLGPGANVLTF. DNA for the CDR3: TGCAGTGCTAGAGATCTAGGCCCTGGGGCCAACGTCCTGACTTTC.